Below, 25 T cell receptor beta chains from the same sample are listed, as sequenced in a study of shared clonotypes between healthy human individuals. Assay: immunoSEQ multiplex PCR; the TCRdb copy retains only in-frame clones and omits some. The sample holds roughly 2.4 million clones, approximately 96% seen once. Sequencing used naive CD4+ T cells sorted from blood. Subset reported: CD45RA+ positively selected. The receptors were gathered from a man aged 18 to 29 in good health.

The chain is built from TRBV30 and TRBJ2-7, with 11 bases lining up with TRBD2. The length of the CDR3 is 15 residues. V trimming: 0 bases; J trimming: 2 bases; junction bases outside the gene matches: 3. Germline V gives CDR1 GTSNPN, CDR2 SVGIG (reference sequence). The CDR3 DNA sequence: TGTGCCTGGAGTGTACAGACTAGCGGGACCTACGAGCAGTACTTC. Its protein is CAWSVQTSGTYEQYF.

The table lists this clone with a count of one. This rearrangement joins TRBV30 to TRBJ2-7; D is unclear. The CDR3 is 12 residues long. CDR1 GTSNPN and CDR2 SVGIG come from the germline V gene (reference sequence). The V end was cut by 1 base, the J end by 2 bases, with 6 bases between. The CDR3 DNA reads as TGTGCCTGGAGTGGGGTAGCCTACGAGCAGTACTTC. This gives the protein CAWSGVAYEQYF.

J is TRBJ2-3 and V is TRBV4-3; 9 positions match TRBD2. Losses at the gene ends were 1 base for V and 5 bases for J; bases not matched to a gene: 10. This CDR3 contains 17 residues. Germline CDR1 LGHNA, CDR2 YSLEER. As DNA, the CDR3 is TGCGCCAGCAGCCAAGTTCTGGCGGGAGGGCCGGTAGATACGCAGTATTTT. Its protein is CASSQVLAGGPVDTQYF.

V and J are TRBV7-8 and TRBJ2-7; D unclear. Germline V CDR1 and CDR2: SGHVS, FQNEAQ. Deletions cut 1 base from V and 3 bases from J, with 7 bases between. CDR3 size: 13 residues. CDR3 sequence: CASSLGFVYEQYF. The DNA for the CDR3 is TGTGCCAGCAGCTTAGGTTTCGTCTACGAGCAGTACTTC.

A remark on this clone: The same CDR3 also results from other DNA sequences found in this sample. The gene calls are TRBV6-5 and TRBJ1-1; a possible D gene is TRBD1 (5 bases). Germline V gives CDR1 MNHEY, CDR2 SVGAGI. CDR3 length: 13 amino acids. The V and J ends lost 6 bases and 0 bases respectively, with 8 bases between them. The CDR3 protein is CASRGRLNTEAFF. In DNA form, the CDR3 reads TGTGCCAGCAGGGGACGTTTGAACACTGAAGCTTTCTTT.

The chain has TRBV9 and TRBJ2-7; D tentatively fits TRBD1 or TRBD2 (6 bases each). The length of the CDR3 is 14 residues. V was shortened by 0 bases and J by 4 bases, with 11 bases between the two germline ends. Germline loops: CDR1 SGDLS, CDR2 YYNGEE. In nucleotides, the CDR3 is TGTGCCAGCAGCGTAGGAACAGGGAGGTACGAGCAGTACTTC. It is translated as CASSVGTGRYEQYF.

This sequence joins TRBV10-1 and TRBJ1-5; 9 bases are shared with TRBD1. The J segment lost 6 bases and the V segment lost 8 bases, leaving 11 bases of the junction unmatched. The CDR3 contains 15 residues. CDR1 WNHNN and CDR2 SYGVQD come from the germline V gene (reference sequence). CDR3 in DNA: TGCGCCAGCGGAAGCCGGGACAGGGAGAGTCAGCCCCAGCATTTT. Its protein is CASGSRDRESQPQHF.

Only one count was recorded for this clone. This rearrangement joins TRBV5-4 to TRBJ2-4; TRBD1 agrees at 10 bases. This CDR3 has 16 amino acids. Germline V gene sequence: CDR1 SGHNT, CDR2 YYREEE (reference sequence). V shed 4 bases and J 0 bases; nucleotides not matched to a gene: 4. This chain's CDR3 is CASSPDRGLAKNIQYF. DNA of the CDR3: TGTGCCAGCAGCCCGGACAGGGGGTTAGCCAAAAACATTCAGTACTTC.

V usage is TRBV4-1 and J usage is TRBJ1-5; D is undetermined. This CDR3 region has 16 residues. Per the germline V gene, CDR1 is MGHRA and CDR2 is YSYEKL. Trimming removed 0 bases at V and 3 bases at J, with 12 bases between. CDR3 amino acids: CASSQDITGINQPQHF. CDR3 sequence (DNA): TGCGCCAGCAGCCAAGATATCACGGGGATCAATCAGCCCCAGCATTTT.

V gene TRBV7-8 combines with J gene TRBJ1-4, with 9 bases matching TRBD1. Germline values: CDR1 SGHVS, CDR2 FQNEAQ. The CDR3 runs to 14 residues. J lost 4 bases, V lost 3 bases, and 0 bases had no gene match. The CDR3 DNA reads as TGTGCCAGCAGCTTGGGACAGGGTAATGAAAAACTGTTTTTT. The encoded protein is CASSLGQGNEKLFF.

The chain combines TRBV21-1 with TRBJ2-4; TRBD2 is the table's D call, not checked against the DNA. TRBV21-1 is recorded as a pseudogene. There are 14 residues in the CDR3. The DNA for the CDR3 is TGTGCCAGCACGGCGGCGCTTGGTAAAAACATTCAGTACTTC. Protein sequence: CASTAALGKNIQYF.

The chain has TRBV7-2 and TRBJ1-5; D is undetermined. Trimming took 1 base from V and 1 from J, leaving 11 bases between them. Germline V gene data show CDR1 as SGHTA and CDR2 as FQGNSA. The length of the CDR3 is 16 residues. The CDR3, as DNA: TGTGCCAGCAGCTTAGTTAGCGGTCACAGCAATCAGCCCCAGCATTTT. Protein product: CASSLVSGHSNQPQHF.

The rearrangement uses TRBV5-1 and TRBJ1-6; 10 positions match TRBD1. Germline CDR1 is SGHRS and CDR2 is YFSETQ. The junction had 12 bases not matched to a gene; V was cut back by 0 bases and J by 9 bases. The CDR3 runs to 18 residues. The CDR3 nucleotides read TGCGCCAGCAGCTTGGCCAGGGACAGGGGATTAAATAGTTCACCCCTCCACTTT. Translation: CASSLARDRGLNSSPLHF.

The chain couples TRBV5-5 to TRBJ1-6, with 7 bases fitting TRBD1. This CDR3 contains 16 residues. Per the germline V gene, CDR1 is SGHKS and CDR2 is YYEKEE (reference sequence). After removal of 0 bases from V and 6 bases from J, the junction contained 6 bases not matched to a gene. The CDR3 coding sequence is TGTGCCAGCAGCTTGGCTTGGACAGGAACTAATTCACCCCTCCACTTT. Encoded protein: CASSLAWTGTNSPLHF.

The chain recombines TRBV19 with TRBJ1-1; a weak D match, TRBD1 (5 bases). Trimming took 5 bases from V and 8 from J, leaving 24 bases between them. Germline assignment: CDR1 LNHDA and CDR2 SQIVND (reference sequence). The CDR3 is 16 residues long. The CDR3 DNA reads TGTGCCAGTAGTTCGAATGGAGGCAGGGAAGCGAAGGAAGCTTTCTTT. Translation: CASSSNGGREAKEAFF.

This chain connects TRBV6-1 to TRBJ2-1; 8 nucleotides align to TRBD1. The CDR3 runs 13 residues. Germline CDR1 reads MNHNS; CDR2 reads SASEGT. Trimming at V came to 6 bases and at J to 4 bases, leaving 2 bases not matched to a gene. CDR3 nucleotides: TGTGCCAGCAGACAGGGGGGTTACAATGAGCAGTTCTTC. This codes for CASRQGGYNEQFF.

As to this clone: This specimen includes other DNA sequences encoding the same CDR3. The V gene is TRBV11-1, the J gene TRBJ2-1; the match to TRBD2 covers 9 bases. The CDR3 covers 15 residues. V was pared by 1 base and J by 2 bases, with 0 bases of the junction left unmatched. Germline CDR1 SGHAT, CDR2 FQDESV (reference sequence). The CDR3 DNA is TGTGCCAGCAGCTTAGGACTAGCGGCCTACAATGAGCAGTTCTTC. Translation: CASSLGLAAYNEQFF.

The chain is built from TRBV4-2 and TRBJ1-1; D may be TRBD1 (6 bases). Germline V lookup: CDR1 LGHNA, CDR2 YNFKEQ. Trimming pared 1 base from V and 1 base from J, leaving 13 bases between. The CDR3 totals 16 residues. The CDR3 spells CASSQASQGGNTEAFF. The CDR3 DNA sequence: TGTGCCAGCAGCCAAGCCTCACAGGGAGGGAACACTGAAGCTTTCTTT.

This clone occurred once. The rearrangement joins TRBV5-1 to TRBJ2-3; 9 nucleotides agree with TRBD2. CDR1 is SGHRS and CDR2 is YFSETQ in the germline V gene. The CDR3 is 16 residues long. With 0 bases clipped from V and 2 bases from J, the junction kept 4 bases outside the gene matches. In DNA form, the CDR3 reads TGCGCCAGCAGCTTGGTAGCGGGGGACTACACAGATACGCAGTATTTT. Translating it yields CASSLVAGDYTDTQYF.

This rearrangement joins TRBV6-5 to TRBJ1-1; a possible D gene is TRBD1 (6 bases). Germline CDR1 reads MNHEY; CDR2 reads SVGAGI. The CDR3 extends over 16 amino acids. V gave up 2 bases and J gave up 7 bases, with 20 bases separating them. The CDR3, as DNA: TGTGCCAGCAGTTACCATTTTAACGAGGGGGGGAGTGAAGCTTTCTTT. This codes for CASSYHFNEGGSEAFF.

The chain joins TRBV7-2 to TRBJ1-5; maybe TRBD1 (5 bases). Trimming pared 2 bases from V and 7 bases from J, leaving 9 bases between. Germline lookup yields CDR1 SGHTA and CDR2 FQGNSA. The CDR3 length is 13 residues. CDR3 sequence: CASSLMGEQPQHF. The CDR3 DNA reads TGTGCCAGCAGCTTAATGGGGGAACAGCCCCAGCATTTT.

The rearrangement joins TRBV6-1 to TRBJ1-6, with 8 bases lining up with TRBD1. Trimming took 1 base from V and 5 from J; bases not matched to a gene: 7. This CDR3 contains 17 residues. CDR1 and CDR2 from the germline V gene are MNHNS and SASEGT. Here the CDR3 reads CASSEVQGVLDNSPLHF. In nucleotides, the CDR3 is TGTGCCAGCAGTGAAGTACAGGGGGTCTTGGATAATTCACCCCTCCACTTT.

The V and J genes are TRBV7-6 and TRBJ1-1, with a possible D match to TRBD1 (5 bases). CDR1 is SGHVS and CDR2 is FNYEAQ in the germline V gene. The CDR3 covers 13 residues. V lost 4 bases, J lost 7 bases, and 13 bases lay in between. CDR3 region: CASSSGAALEAFF. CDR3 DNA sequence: TGTGCCAGCAGCTCCGGGGCAGCTCTTGAAGCTTTCTTT. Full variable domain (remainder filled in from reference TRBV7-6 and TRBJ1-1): GAGVSQSPRYKVTKRGQDVALRCDPISGHVSLYWYRQALGQGPEFLTYFNYEAQQDKSGLPNDRFSAERPEGSISTLTIQRTEQRDSAMYRCASSSGAALEAFFGQGTRLTVV.

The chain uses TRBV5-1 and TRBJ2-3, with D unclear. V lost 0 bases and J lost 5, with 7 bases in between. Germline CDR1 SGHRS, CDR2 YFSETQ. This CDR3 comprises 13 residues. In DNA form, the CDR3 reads TGCGCCAGCAGCTTGGGGGGTCTAGATACGCAGTATTTT. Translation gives CASSLGGLDTQYF.

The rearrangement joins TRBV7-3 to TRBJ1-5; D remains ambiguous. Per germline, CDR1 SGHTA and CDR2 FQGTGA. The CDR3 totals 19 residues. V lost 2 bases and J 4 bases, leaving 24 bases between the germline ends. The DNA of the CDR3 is TGTGCCAGCAGCTTAGGTCGAATTCGGGGAAAAAGTGGGAATCAGCCCCAGCATTTT. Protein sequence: CASSLGRIRGKSGNQPQHF.